Listed here is a single T cell receptor beta chain. Germline V CDR1 and CDR2: SGHAT, FQNNGV. The CDR3 runs 17 residues. V trimming: 5 bases; J trimming: 5 bases; junction bases outside the gene matches: 10. Input was approximately 2 ug genomic DNA, or all available if less. Primers: 60 V beta forward and 13 J beta reverse. The assay was immunoSEQ multiplex PCR, and TCRdb's table has in-frame clones only and misses some. The sample yields tens of thousands of clones, under 85% seen once. Time point defined: after dendritic cell vaccination, including at tumor progression/relapse. Isocitrate dehydrogenase mutation was absent in all glioblastoma patients. The data derive from a study of glioma-infiltrating T cells after dendritic cell vaccination.

The material was blood, obtained after dendritic cell vaccination. The receptor was derived from a human donor with glioblastoma. The chain couples TRBV11-2 to TRBJ2-5; 14 nucleotides match TRBD2. The CDR3 sequence: CASSLWTSGGFGETQYF. CDR3 coding DNA: TGTGCCAGCAGCCTATGGACTAGCGGGGGGTTCGGGGAGACCCAGTACTTC.